A selection of T cell receptor beta chains follows, all from one sample in a study of blood T cells in healthy people across ages. TCRdb re-analysed the 5' RACE reads in MiXCR, keeping a single row per CDR3 protein. The sample shows fewer than 900,000 distinct CDR3 sequences, roughly 47% of them seen only once. The source material was blood. The receptors come from a woman aged 60 to 75 in good health. The CDR3 runs from the conserved cysteine through the conserved F or W. D genes are given only for firm matches. Not all rows give a size; the values are once, few, many and, for expanded clones, a class.

j_call | d_call | v_call | clone_size | cdr3_nt | cdr3_aa
TRBJ2-1 | - | TRBV5-1 | - | TGCGCCAGCAGCTTGGTCCTAGCAGACAATGAGCAGTTCTTC | CASSLVLADNEQFF
TRBJ2-7 | - | TRBV5-1 | few | TGCGCCAGCAGCTCCGTTGAACTTGCCTACGAGCAGTACTTC | CASSSVELAYEQYF
TRBJ2-7 | - | TRBV6-5 | - | TGTGCCAGCAGCCGTAGGGACGGAACCTCCTACGAGCAGTACTTC | CASSRRDGTSYEQYF
TRBJ2-1 | - | TRBV24-1 | - | TGTGCCACCAGCGACTCCCACCCCCTCCGCTCCAAGGAGCAGTTCTTC | CATSDSHPLRSKEQFF
TRBJ1-1 | TRBD1 | TRBV12-3/TRBV12-4 | - | TGTGCCAGCAGTTTGTCCGACAGGGGAATTCGCACTGAAGCTTTCTTT | CASSLSDRGIRTEAFF
TRBJ2-7 | TRBD2 | TRBV19 | once | TGTGCCAGTAGTGAGCGGGAGAGACTCAACAATGAGCAGTACTTC | CASSERERLNNEQYF
TRBJ2-5 | TRBD1 | TRBV20-1 | - | TGCAGTGCCAGAGAAGACATACTGGGACAGGAACAAGAGACCCAGTACTTC | CSAREDILGQEQETQYF
TRBJ1-2 | TRBD1 | TRBV12-3/TRBV12-4 | - | TGTGCCGGCAGTTCGGACAGGGGAGGAAAATATGGCTACACCTTC | CAGSSDRGGKYGYTF
TRBJ1-2 | - | TRBV20-1 | - | TGCAGTGCTAGAGGTCGAGGGGCCCACTATGGCTACACCTTC | CSARGRGAHYGYTF
TRBJ2-3 | TRBD2 | TRBV7-3 | - | TGTGCCAGCAGCTCACGGCCCGGACTAGCGGGAGTAGTAGATACGCAGTATTTT | CASSSRPGLAGVVDTQYF
TRBJ2-2 | - | TRBV9 | - | TGTGCCAGCAGCGCTAACCGGCGACTGAACACCGGGGAGCTGTTTTTT | CASSANRRLNTGELFF
TRBJ2-1 | TRBD1 | TRBV6-5 | few | TGTGCCAGCAGTCCGGGACAGTTTATAGGTGGGCAGTTCTTC | CASSPGQFIGGQFF
TRBJ2-2 | - | TRBV7-7 | - | TGTGCTAGCAGCTTAAATGTCGGGTCGAACACCGGGGAGCTGTTTTTT | CASSLNVGSNTGELFF
TRBJ1-2 | - | TRBV7-3 | - | TGTGCCAGCAGCCTACAAACAGGGAGCCGTTATGGCTACACCTTC | CASSLQTGSRYGYTF
TRBJ2-7 | - | TRBV12-3/TRBV12-4 | - | TGTGCCAGCGGTGCATCCGTTGGGGAGACCCTGTACTTC | CASGASVGETLYF
TRBJ1-5 | - | TRBV7-6 | - | TGTGCCAGCAGCTTTGGGGGGGGTGGTCAGCCCCAGCATTTT | CASSFGGGGQPQHF
TRBJ2-2 | - | TRBV10-3 | - | TGTGCCATCAGTAAAGGAGACACCGGGGAGCTGTTTTTT | CAISKGDTGELFF
TRBJ2-1 | TRBD2 | TRBV5-1 | once | TGCGCCAGCAGCTTCCGTCATCCGAGACTAGCGGGAGTATCCAATGAGCAGTTCTTC | CASSFRHPRLAGVSNEQFF
TRBJ2-1 | TRBD2 | TRBV6-2/TRBV6-3 | few | TGTGCCAGCAGACTAGCGGGAGAGGAGGAGCAGTTCTTC | CASRLAGEEEQFF
TRBJ2-3 | - | TRBV4-1 | - | TGCGCCAGCAGCCGGGGCGGACGGGTCCTAGATGCAGATACGCAGTATTTT | CASSRGGRVLDADTQYF
TRBJ2-3 | TRBD2 | TRBV4-2 | - | TGTGCCAGCAGCCAAGAAGGGACTAGCGTGCAGTATTTT | CASSQEGTSVQYF
TRBJ2-3 | TRBD2 | TRBV6-2/TRBV6-3 | - | TGTGCCAGCAGTCCCCAACGCAGCGGGGGACTAGATACGCAGTATTTT | CASSPQRSGGLDTQYF
TRBJ2-1 | TRBD1 | TRBV5-1 | - | TGCGCCAGCAGCTTGGATTCCCAGGACAGGGGATTTGGTGAGCAGTTCTTC | CASSLDSQDRGFGEQFF
TRBJ1-2 | - | TRBV28 | few | TGTGCCAGCAGTTTGCCCCCCGGGGGCTATGGCTACACCTTC | CASSLPPGGYGYTF
TRBJ1-2 | - | TRBV20-1 | many | TGCAGTGCTAGAGGGTCGTCCCGGAACTATGGCTACACCTTC | CSARGSSRNYGYTF
TRBJ2-7 | TRBD2 | TRBV4-3 | few | TGCGCCAGCAGCCAAGACCTACTAGCGACTACCACCTACGAGCAGTACTTC | CASSQDLLATTTYEQYF
TRBJ2-3 | TRBD2 | TRBV7-8 | few | TGTGCCGGGACTAGCGGGGGTAGCACAGATACGCAGTATTTT | CAGTSGGSTDTQYF
TRBJ1-1 | - | TRBV12-3/TRBV12-4 | - | TGTGCCAGCAGCCTAAGACAGGACGGGGGCGATGAAGCTTTCTTT | CASSLRQDGGDEAFF
TRBJ2-2 | TRBD2 | TRBV12-3/TRBV12-4 | - | TGTGCCAGCAGTTTAAGGACTAGCGAAGGCGGGGAGCTGTTTTTT | CASSLRTSEGGELFF
TRBJ1-5 | TRBD1 | TRBV11-2 | few | TGTGCCAGCAGCTCCGGACAGGGGGCAGGGCAGCCCCAGCATTTT | CASSSGQGAGQPQHF
TRBJ1-5 | TRBD1 | TRBV7-2 | - | TGTGCCAGCAGCCACCCTACAGGGGGTAATGGTAATCAGCCCCAGCATTTT | CASSHPTGGNGNQPQHF
TRBJ1-5 | - | TRBV6-1 | - | TGTGCCAGCAGTGAAAACGGAGGGGAGGGCGGTCAGCCCCAGCATTTT | CASSENGGEGGQPQHF